This T cell receptor beta chain came from a study of shared clonotypes between healthy human individuals (dated by TCRdb to the early 2020s). Background on the whole study: The cohort included three men and two women between 18 and 49 years of age. To estimate repertoire size and how much clonotype sharing occurs between individuals, the study deeply sequenced the blood TCR repertoires of roughly 5 healthy adults. Per donor, leukapheresis produced somewhere between about 0.8 and 9 billion PBMCs. Libraries were prepared and TCR repertoires were sequenced by different laboratories using diverse techniques, in order to increase sequencing depth and limit assay-specific biases. For each donor, CD4 naive and CD4 memory were each run on three plates, CD8 naive on two plates, and CD8 memory on one plate. Results and caveats for the whole study, not just this receptor: Estimated clonotype richness was generally larger for naive than for memory subsets. When a few donors were compared, the shared fraction of clonotypes was around 5% for naive CD4, 3.5% for naive CD8, 2.3% for memory CD4, and around 0.4% for memory CD8. Compared with non-shared clonotypes, the clonotypes found in all four sorted-subset donors had higher generation probabilities. Pairwise subsampling indicated that sequencing depth was expected to affect the degree of clonotype sharing among donors. Even with the large sequencing depth, rarefaction of the sorted-subset datasets indicated that sequencing was incomplete. Because the study included only a small number of donors, the genetic and exposure-history diversity represented was limited. Sampling was restricted to blood, and TCR repertoires in tissue are likely to differ from TCR repertoires in blood.

Using the deep immunoSEQ assay, TCR CDR3 regions were amplified from genomic DNA by multiplex PCR. Extracted genomic DNA from each cell subset was distributed evenly across all wells of several immunoSEQ 96-well plates, and each plate was treated as a replicate. For sorted subsets, around 200 ng genomic DNA, equal to about 30,000 T cell genomes, was loaded into each replicate PCR. The purified libraries were quantified using a Qubit 3.0 fluorometer, sized with a Bioanalyzer 2100, and then quantified again using the KAPA Library Quantification kit. Every immunoSEQ 96-well plate was sequenced on a dedicated single-read 150-cycle Illumina NextSeq 550 flow cell. In the paper's pipeline: Because the immunoSEQ output held only junctional sequences and lacked quality scores, the filtering could not match the filtering applied to full-length reads. Sequences were annotated with PyIR, a Python wrapper for IgBLAST v1.9, using IMGT germline references to assign V/J genes and CDR3. Reads were removed for weak V/J assignments (E-value above 1e-6), missing CDR3, stop codons, out-of-frame junctions, or ambiguous translated residues. V3J clonotypes were defined by identical inferred V gene, J gene, and CDR3 amino acid sequence. To compute the percentage overlap between repertoires, the number of shared unique clonotypes was divided by the size of the smaller repertoire. Richness of each repertoire was evaluated using RTK rarefaction, the Chao1 estimator, and Recon v2.1 estimates of unobserved clonotypes. For all TCRbeta clonotypes obtained by the gDNA method from a handful of donors, generation probabilities were computed with OLGA. Drawn from immuneACCESS, this table holds only the in-frame rearrangements with V and J called that TCRdb kept. Clones are partly lost; checked studies trace under half to an unresolved V gene and leave the rest unexplained. The V and J calls and the clone size are those of that table, but D and trimming were determined from the DNA. The sample includes around 510,000 clones, with roughly 95% observed a single time. Approximately 0.06% of the sample goes to the ten largest clones.

The donors were healthy, HIV-negative adults who had no recently reported acute infections or vaccinations. Only Caucasian adults living in Nashville, Tennessee, USA were represented among the donors. CD4+ T cells were enriched by magnetic negative selection, after which naive cells were positively selected on CD45RA and the negative fraction was taken as the memory subset. After blood collection by leukapheresis, PBMCs were isolated using Ficoll-Histopaque density gradient centrifugation and then cryopreserved in the vapor phase of liquid nitrogen. Analytical flow cytometry was used to check the purity and quantity of every magnetically sorted T cell population. From each sorted fraction, genomic DNA was isolated and quantified by UV absorbance on a Nanodrop 2000c. As encoded in the germline V gene (reference sequence), CDR1 is SGHNT while CDR2 is YYREEE. From cysteine to phenylalanine, the CDR3 is 14 amino acids long. Only the CDR3 DNA stays, 42 bases, in frame from base 1. V has 2 bases trimmed and J has 5 bases trimmed; junction bases matching no gene number 3.

Regarding this clone: Its antigen remains undetermined. Base qualities were left out, and no much larger clone turns up one base away.

The TCR was taken from a woman in her twenties or thirties in good health. This sequence uses TRBV5-4 and TRBJ2-2, and TRBD2 aligns with 7 junction nucleotides. The specimen sequenced was naive CD4+ T cells sorted from blood. The intended sense of this specimen's cell subset or site label: CD45RA+ positively selected. Read as DNA, the sequence is TGTGCCAGCAGCTTAAGCGGGATAACCGGGGAGCTGTTTTTT. Its translation is CASSLSGITGELFF.